This entry concerns a single T cell receptor beta chain. Its specificity is not known. It was one heparinised blood draw, averaging around 120 mL, that each donor gave. Researchers reported sorting CD4+ naive, central memory, regulatory and stem cell-like memory cells via CD45RO/CCR7/CD25/CD127/CD95/CD27. This sample was taken from a study of beta chain features in type 1 diabetes. The CDR3 covers 17 residues. After removal of 3 bases from V and 7 bases from J, the junction contained 8 bases not matched to a gene. Germline V CDR1 and CDR2: SGHTA, FQGNSA. The entirety of the isolated RNA underwent reverse transcription, so expressed TCRB transcripts were sequenced. Sequencing was performed with immunoSEQ multiplex PCR; in TCRdb, only in-frame clones are kept and a portion is missing. The data hold approximately 250,000 clones, with roughly 9.6% observed a single time. Study-wide points: VDJ junctions from patients with type 1 diabetes contained fewer insertions and more deletions.

The sample consisted of naive CD4+ T cells from blood. The clonotype was recovered from a woman under 30 in good health. V is TRBV7-2 and J is TRBJ2-5; TRBD2 aligns across 16 bases. CDR3 protein: CASSFGTSGRAVRTQYF. The CDR3, as DNA: TGTGCCAGCAGCTTTGGGACTAGCGGGAGGGCGGTGAGGACCCAGTACTTC.